Listed below are T cell receptor beta chains from one sample, sequenced in a study of Graves' ophthalmopathy and Graves' hyperthyroidism. TCRdb ran MiXCR on the multiplex PCR reads and lists one entry per CDR3 protein. The sample comprises about 740,000 distinct CDR3 sequences, 40% of which are singletons, and roughly 45% rests with the top ten. Sequenced: peripheral blood. The receptors come from an adult man with Graves' ophthalmopathy. The conserved cysteine and the conserved F or W are not part of the CDR3 here.

ASSWTGDGETQY,TRBV6-5,TRBJ2-5
ASSYSTVRRNYGYT,TRBV7-9,TRBJ1-2
ASSPPTGGWNTEAF,TRBV14,TRBJ1-1
ASSPGDRSTGYT,TRBV7-9,TRBJ1-2
ASSRTGSGRNQPQH,TRBV24-1,TRBJ1-5
ASTPGAVGQETQY,TRBV12-3/TRBV12-4,TRBJ2-5
ASSPDLNYGYT,TRBV7-9,TRBJ1-2
ASSRRREDFDGYT,TRBV2,TRBJ1-2
ASGQVGGDT,TRBV7-4,TRBJ1-2
ASSLARGRTQETQY,TRBV7-6,TRBJ2-5
ASSYSIGVNT,TRBV12-3/TRBV12-4,TRBJ1-2
ASSDTGVDEKLF,TRBV25-1,TRBJ1-4
ASSVGDRDSPLH,TRBV9,TRBJ1-6
ASSLLANYGYT,TRBV7-3,TRBJ1-2
ASSFLAGVETQY,TRBV12-3/TRBV12-4,TRBJ2-5
SASSQGDIYEQY,TRBV20-1,TRBJ2-7
ASSSKGLAGQY,TRBV7-9,TRBJ2-5
ASSFFPDTGELF,TRBV7-9,TRBJ2-2
ASSRRDRGARETQY,TRBV24-1,TRBJ2-5
SARDGDKTAGYT,TRBV20-1,TRBJ1-2
ASSIGQGHQPQQY,TRBV25-1,TRBJ2-7
ASSLGTDSNQPQH,TRBV5-1,TRBJ1-5
ASSLSQQY,TRBV2,TRBJ2-7
ASSWGTGTNQPQH,TRBV7-9,TRBJ1-5
SAEFEYPSYEQY,TRBV20-1,TRBJ2-7
ASSLSGGDTEAF,TRBV11-2,TRBJ1-1
ASGFGGANVLT,TRBV2,TRBJ2-6
ASSKTSGEETQY,TRBV19,TRBJ2-5
ASRDLRGSYEQY,TRBV2,TRBJ2-7
ATGRLSERPQH,TRBV15,TRBJ1-5
ASKPSGTEGGYT,TRBV6-4,TRBJ1-2
ASSFTAANTEAF,TRBV25-1,TRBJ1-1
ASSRGENSPLH,TRBV9,TRBJ1-6
SLGEGNSGYT,TRBV29-1,TRBJ1-2
ASSFSSRLETQY,TRBV5-1,TRBJ2-5